A selection of T cell receptor beta chains follows, all from one sample in a study of identical twins. A single record per CDR3 protein comes from TCRdb applying MiXCR to the 5' RACE reads. The sample contains around 530,000 distinct CDR3 sequences, about 15% of which appear only once. The sample was also reused in another study, on yellow fever vaccine responses in identical twins.

Sequencing was carried out using CD4+ T cells sorted from blood. These receptors were obtained from a woman aged 18-29 years in good health. The CDR3 runs from the conserved cysteine through the conserved F or W. Each record gives: D gene, V gene, J gene, clone size, CDR3 protein, CDR3 DNA. The D gene is left open where the match is weak. The size field is filled for only some rows; it gives once, few, many or a size class.

>NA|TRBV20-1|TRBJ1-4|few
CSAREGRSTNEKLFF
TGCAGTGCAAGGGAGGGACGGTCAACTAATGAAAAACTGTTTTTT
>NA|TRBV20-1|TRBJ2-1|NA
CSARQEKFLWNEQFF
TGCAGTGCTAGGCAAGAAAAGTTTCTCTGGAATGAGCAGTTCTTC
>NA|TRBV11-2|TRBJ2-5|few
CASSLGLGPSTETQYF
TGTGCCAGCAGCTTAGGCCTCGGGCCCTCTACAGAGACCCAGTACTTC
>NA|TRBV6-1|TRBJ1-2|few
CASGFLVAGFSKGYTF
TGTGCCAGCGGATTTTTGGTCGCAGGATTTTCTAAAGGCTACACCTTC
>TRBD2|TRBV28|TRBJ2-1|NA
CASSLAGGHEQFF
TGTGCCAGCAGTCTAGCGGGAGGCCATGAGCAGTTCTTC
>NA|TRBV7-9|TRBJ1-1|many
CASSRNMNTEAFF
TGTGCCAGCAGCCGCAACATGAACACTGAAGCTTTCTTT
>TRBD2|TRBV3-1|TRBJ2-5|NA
CASSPGQLAAKETQYF
TGTGCCAGCAGCCCCGGGCAGCTAGCGGCGAAAGAGACCCAGTACTTC
>NA|TRBV7-9|TRBJ2-7|NA
CASSETNEQYF
TGTGCCAGCAGCGAGACTAACGAGCAGTACTTC
>NA|TRBV5-1|TRBJ1-3|NA
CASSLEPATSSGNTIYF
TGCGCCAGCAGCTTGGAGCCGGCGACCAGCTCTGGAAACACCATATATTTT
>TRBD1|TRBV5-1|TRBJ2-1|NA
CASSQGQGNYNEQFF
TGCGCCAGCAGCCAGGGACAGGGGAACTACAATGAGCAGTTCTTC
>NA|TRBV20-1|TRBJ2-1|few
CSAREPSSYNEQFF
TGCAGTGCTAGAGAACCGAGCTCCTACAATGAGCAGTTCTTC
>NA|TRBV10-3|TRBJ2-1|few
CAISGGQNRYNEQFF
TGTGCCATCAGTGGGGGCCAAAATAGATACAATGAGCAGTTCTTC
>TRBD1|TRBV27|TRBJ2-5|NA
CASSHKQGLGTQYF
TGTGCCAGCAGCCACAAACAGGGGCTGGGGACCCAGTACTTC
>TRBD1|TRBV20-1|TRBJ1-6|NA
CSARDAGGSYNSPLHF
TGCAGTGCTAGAGACGCAGGGGGCTCCTATAATTCACCCCTCCACTTT
>NA|TRBV19|TRBJ1-4|few
CASSIRGSLFF
TGTGCCAGTAGTATCCGGGGGTCGCTGTTTTTT
>NA|TRBV20-1|TRBJ1-2|few
CSARDGGGDGYTF
TGCAGTGCTAGAGACGGGGGAGGGGATGGCTACACCTTC
>NA|TRBV7-2|TRBJ2-3|NA
CASSWRDSYTDTQYF
TGTGCCAGCAGCTGGCGGGACAGCTACACAGATACGCAGTATTTT
>TRBD1|TRBV18|TRBJ1-2|NA
CASSPWTGADGYTF
TGTGCCAGCTCACCATGGACAGGGGCGGATGGCTACACCTTC
>NA|TRBV4-1|TRBJ2-1|few
CASSQEMAGTYNEQFF
TGCGCCAGCAGCCAAGAAATGGCGGGGACCTACAATGAGCAGTTCTTC
>NA|TRBV5-1|TRBJ1-1|many
CASSLVGREIWNTEAFF
TGCGCCAGCAGCTTGGTGGGCAGGGAAATCTGGAACACTGAAGCTTTCTTT
>TRBD2|TRBV29-1|TRBJ2-7|few
CSAVGLAGVWYF
TGCAGCGCAGTGGGACTAGCGGGAGTCTGGTACTTC